The 27 T cell receptor beta chains below come from one sample, sequenced in a study of T cells after yellow fever vaccination. Via MiXCR, TCRdb re-called the 5' RACE reads, giving one row per CDR3 protein. Of approximately 610,000 distinct CDR3 sequences detected, less than 20% appear once; the ten largest clones hold approximately 15%. The sample was PBMCs, taken 5 to 6 days after the first yellow fever vaccination. The receptor set was obtained from a man aged 18 to 29 who received the YFV17D yellow fever vaccine.

V and J are TRBV7-2 and TRBJ1-2; 7 bases map to TRBD1. The CDR3 extends over 12 amino acids. Germline CDR1 SGHTA, CDR2 FQGNSA. The junction had 4 bases not matched to a gene; V was cut back by 6 bases and J by 6 bases. The CDR3 DNA sequence: TGTGCCAGCAGGTCCGGGACAGATGGCTACACCTTC. As protein: CASRSGTDGYTF.

The CDR3 here is CASTQSLTGGGYTF. CDR3 sequence (DNA): TGTGCCAGCACCCAATCCCTCACAGGGGGTGGCTACACCTTC. The rearrangement links TRBV6-1 to TRBJ1-2; 8 nucleotides line up with TRBD1. CDR1 is MNHNS, CDR2 SASEGT, per germline. The CDR3 consists of 14 residues. The trim removed 7 bases at V and 7 bases at J, leaving 11 bases unmatched.

This clonotype was counted between two and nine times. V usage is TRBV7-2 and J usage is TRBJ2-7, with 8 bases that match TRBD2. J lost 5 bases, V lost 3 bases, and 3 bases had no gene match. The CDR3 extends over 13 amino acids. Germline V gene data show CDR1 as SGHTA and CDR2 as FQGNSA. The CDR3 is CASSFVAGHEQYV. The CDR3 nucleotides are TGTGCCAGCAGCTTTGTAGCGGGGCACGAGCAGTACGTC.

This clonotype occurred a few times. V usage is TRBV28 and J usage is TRBJ1-3, with a tentative D call TRBD1 (5 bases). Germline V lookup: CDR1 MDHEN, CDR2 SYDVKM. Trimming took off 7 bases at V and 4 bases at J, with 11 bases between the two ends. The CDR3 is made up of 13 amino acids. The CDR3 DNA reads TGTGCCAGCATTCCCCAGGGCGGAAACACCATATATTTT. This gives the protein CASIPQGGNTIYF.

This clonotype was picked up a small number of times. This chain links TRBV10-2 with TRBJ2-5; TRBD2 matches at 8 bases. V was clipped by 3 bases and J by 1 base; unmatched bases: 4. CDR3 length: 15 residues. Germline V gene lookup returns CDR1 WSHSY and CDR2 SAAADI. The CDR3 protein is CASSDTGGIQETQYF. CDR3 in DNA: TGCGCCAGCAGTGACACGGGGGGGATCCAAGAGACCCAGTACTTC.

Many counts were recorded for this clonotype. The chain couples TRBV5-1 to TRBJ2-3; 8 nucleotides agree with TRBD1. J was trimmed by 1 base and V by 2 bases; bases with no gene match: 9. This CDR3 comprises 17 residues. Germline V CDR1 and CDR2: SGHRS, YFSETQ. The CDR3 bases are TGCGCCAGCAGCTTCCTGCGGACAGGGTCGGGCACAGATACGCAGTATTTT. Its translation: CASSFLRTGSGTDTQYF.

The CDR3 spells CASSQAGGPQETQYF. CDR3 bases: TGTGCCAGCAGCCAAGCAGGGGGACCCCAAGAGACCCAGTACTTC. The V and J genes are TRBV3-1 and TRBJ2-5; TRBD1 matches 7 bases. CDR1 and CDR2 (germline): LGHDT, YNNKEL (reference sequence). V lost 1 base, J lost 1 base, and 3 bases stayed unmatched. The CDR3 is made up of 15 amino acids.

This clonotype occurred a few times. The chain links TRBV30 to TRBJ2-1, with a weak D call TRBD1 (5 bases). V lost 4 bases to trimming and J lost 9 bases, with 16 bases between them. Germline CDR1 reads GTSNPN; CDR2 reads SVGIG (reference sequence). CDR3 size: 13 residues. The CDR3 coding sequence is TGTGCCTGGACGCCCTGGGGAAGGGGTGAGCAGTTCTTC. This encodes CAWTPWGRGEQFF.

There are many counts of this clonotype. The V call is TRBV20-1, the J call TRBJ1-2, with D perhaps matching TRBD1 (5 bases). Trimming removed 1 base from V and 3 bases from J, with 15 bases in between. The CDR3 length is 15 residues. Germline CDR1 and CDR2: DFQATT and SNEGSKA (reference sequence). The CDR3: CSARVRGADYYGYTF. CDR3 in DNA: TGCAGTGCTAGAGTACGCGGGGCAGACTACTATGGCTACACCTTC.

V and J are TRBV24-1 and TRBJ2-1, with 7 bases matching TRBD2. CDR1 is KGHDR, CDR2 SFDVKD, per germline. The CDR3 runs to 13 residues. The ends lost 6 bases at V and 6 bases at J; junction bases unmatched: 4. CDR3 protein: CATSRGEGNEQFF. CDR3 DNA sequence: TGTGCCACCAGTCGGGGGGAAGGCAATGAGCAGTTCTTC.

This chain uses TRBV7-8 with TRBJ1-1; D remains ambiguous. V shed 3 bases and J shed 4 bases, with 24 bases lying between them. Germline V gene sequence: CDR1 SGHVS, CDR2 FQNEAQ. The length of the CDR3 is 18 residues. In DNA, the CDR3 is TGTGCCAGCAGCTTCCCCAGAGGGTATAAGTCTTCGACCACTGAAGCTTTCTTT. Its translation is CASSFPRGYKSSTTEAFF.

This clonotype was seen a handful of times. The chain employs TRBV6-1 and TRBJ2-3, with 10 nucleotides matching TRBD2. The V segment lost 6 bases and the J segment 3 bases; nucleotides outside the gene matches: 9. The CDR3 spans 16 residues. The germline gives CDR1 MNHNS, CDR2 SASEGT. CDR3 protein: CASSGPTSGLTDTQYF. For the CDR3, the DNA is TGTGCCAGCAGCGGACCGACTAGCGGGTTAACAGATACGCAGTATTTT.

The rearrangement joins TRBV6-2 or TRBV6-3 to TRBJ2-5; 7 bases fit TRBD1. J gave up 2 bases and V 7 bases, and 4 bases lay outside the gene matches. The CDR3 spans 13 residues. Germline CDR1 and CDR2: MNHEY and SVGEGT. This chain's CDR3 is CASNSGQQETQYF. Written as DNA, the CDR3 is TGTGCCAGCAACTCGGGACAGCAAGAGACCCAGTACTTC.

The rearrangement links TRBV19 to TRBJ1-2, with D hard to call. V lost 3 bases, J lost 8 bases, and 13 bases lay in between. The CDR3 sequence is 13 residues long. CDR1 is LNHDA and CDR2 is SQIVND in the germline V gene (reference sequence). DNA of the CDR3: TGTGCCAGTAGTATCGCCCTCATGGGAGGCTACACCTTC. Translating gives CASSIALMGGYTF.

The rearrangement links TRBV5-1 to TRBJ2-7; D is perhaps TRBD1 (6 bases). CDR3 size: 15 residues. Trimming took 0 bases from V and 5 from J, leaving 15 bases between them. CDR1 SGHRS and CDR2 YFSETQ come from the germline V gene. CDR3 DNA sequence: TGCGCCAGCAGCTTGGGTGGGCAGGGGAGCGACGAGCAGTACTTC. Translating gives CASSLGGQGSDEQYF.

Only a few counts were recorded for this clonotype. V and J are TRBV25-1 and TRBJ1-1; weak D call: TRBD1 (6 bases). Trimming shortened V by 2 bases and J by 7 bases, and 11 bases separated the two germline ends. The germline V gene has CDR1 MGHDK and CDR2 SYGVNS. CDR3 size: 13 residues. The CDR3 sequence: CASSENQGHEAFF. Here the CDR3 DNA reads TGTGCCAGCAGTGAAAATCAGGGGCATGAAGCTTTCTTT.

This clonotype was seen only a few times. CDR3 residues: CASSPSWVMNTEAFF. DNA of the CDR3: TGTGCCAGCAGCCCCTCGTGGGTTATGAACACTGAAGCTTTCTTT. V gene TRBV7-4 combines with J gene TRBJ1-1; D is undetermined. In germline, CDR1 is SGHVT, CDR2 SQSDAQ. Trimming pared 5 bases from V and 0 bases from J, leaving 13 bases between. CDR3 length: 15 residues.

This rearrangement joins TRBV6-1 to TRBJ2-2, with D possibly TRBD2 on 5 matching bases. The V end lost 6 bases, the J end lost 5 bases, and 10 bases lay between the germline ends. This CDR3 is 13 amino acids long. Germline loops: CDR1 MNHNS, CDR2 SASEGT. Here the CDR3 reads CASRPGWTGELFF. Written as DNA, the CDR3 is TGTGCCAGCAGGCCGGGGTGGACCGGGGAGCTGTTTTTT.

The chain recombines TRBV7-8 with TRBJ2-1; 7 positions agree with TRBD1. The CDR3 loop spans 15 amino acids. V trimming: 3 bases; J trimming: 0 bases; junction bases outside the gene matches: 2. The germline V gene has CDR1 SGHVS and CDR2 FQNEAQ. The CDR3 nucleotides read TGTGCCAGCAGCTTTGACAGGGTCTCCTACAATGAGCAGTTCTTC. Amino acid sequence: CASSFDRVSYNEQFF.

The chain employs TRBV7-2 and TRBJ1-1; D gene ambiguous. Germline loops: CDR1 SGHTA, CDR2 FQGNSA. The CDR3 sequence is 13 residues long. V was pared by 4 bases and J by 0 bases, with 6 bases between. CDR3 region: CASSSYMNTEAFF. CDR3 bases: TGTGCCAGCAGCTCGTACATGAACACTGAAGCTTTCTTT.

This clonotype turned up a few times. This chain uses TRBV7-2 with TRBJ2-5; D not resolved. Trimming stripped 5 bases from V and 7 bases from J, with 17 bases between. CDR1 and CDR2 from the germline V gene are SGHTA and FQGNSA. The CDR3 runs to 14 residues. The CDR3 bases are TGTGCCAGCAGCCCTAGAGGCTCGCAGACGACCCAGTACTTC. As protein: CASSPRGSQTTQYF.

The rearrangement joins TRBV7-9 to TRBJ1-4, with D maybe TRBD1 (6 bases). The ends were cut back, 5 bases at V and 8 bases at J, with 12 bases in the middle. Germline CDR1 and CDR2: SEHNR and FQNEAQ (reference sequence). This CDR3 contains 13 residues. This chain's CDR3 is CASSRDTGEKLFF. CDR3 coding DNA: TGTGCCAGCAGCCGGGACACGGGGGAAAAACTGTTTTTT.

The gene calls are TRBV30 and TRBJ1-4; tentative D call: TRBD1 (5 bases). There are 15 residues in the CDR3. V gave up 3 bases and J gave up 8 bases, with 19 bases separating them. CDR1 and CDR2 (germline): GTSNPN, SVGIG (reference sequence). CDR3 region: CAWSRGRAFDEKLFF. CDR3 DNA sequence: TGTGCCTGGAGCCGGGGCAGAGCCTTCGACGAAAAACTGTTTTTT.

This clonotype has only one observation. The chain couples TRBV25-1 to TRBJ2-4; D tentatively fits TRBD1 or TRBD2 (5 bases each). Germline CDR1 is MGHDK and CDR2 is SYGVNS. Deletions cut 8 bases from V and 3 bases from J, with 11 bases between. The CDR3 loop spans 13 amino acids. Here the CDR3 reads CASPGRNKNIQYF. The CDR3 DNA reads TGTGCCAGCCCGGGACGGAACAAAAACATTCAGTACTTC.

The CDR3 protein is CASSLTPSGGQETQYF. The CDR3 bases are TGTGCCAGCAGTTTAACCCCTAGCGGGGGCCAAGAGACCCAGTACTTC. The rearrangement links TRBV27 to TRBJ2-5, with TRBD2 matching 10 bases. This CDR3 is 16 amino acids long. Trimming at V came to 2 bases and at J to 1 base, leaving 4 bases not matched to a gene. CDR1 is MNHEY, CDR2 SMNVEV, per germline (reference sequence).

V usage is TRBV4-1 and J usage is TRBJ1-2; 7 bases fit TRBD1. The trim removed 4 bases at V and 4 bases at J, leaving 6 bases unmatched. The CDR3 is 14 amino acids. Germline V gene data show CDR1 as MGHRA and CDR2 as YSYEKL. The chain's CDR3 is CASSRGGEGYGYTF. CDR3 nucleotides: TGCGCCAGCAGCCGAGGGGGCGAGGGCTATGGCTACACCTTC.

This clonotype was observed many times. This rearrangement joins TRBV12-3 or TRBV12-4 to TRBJ1-5; D is possibly TRBD1 (5 bases). Trimming took off 3 bases at V and 3 bases at J, with 9 bases between the two ends. The CDR3 runs 14 residues. CDR3 DNA: TGTGCCAGCAGTTTGGGGGTTGTCAATCAGCCCCAGCATTTT. This sequence encodes CASSLGVVNQPQHF.